This is a list of T cell receptor beta chains from one sample in a study of T cell repertoires in cytomegalovirus infection. No antigen is known for these receptors. TCRdb passed the reads through MiXCR, listing each CDR3 protein once. The sample carries 450,000 to 600,000 distinct CDR3 sequences, around 30% recorded once. This specimen was cultured PBMCs, taken from culture after CMV antigen stimulation. Receptor source: a human donor in good health (CMV status not recorded). Some clones in this sample may be carry-over from other donors' samples. Each CDR3 is given with its conserved first and last residue. Each record gives: V gene, CDR3 length, CDR3 protein.

TRBV6-2/TRBV6-3	17	CASSQRQGTETNQPQHF
TRBV6-6	16	CASSYSMPGQGYEQYF
TRBV5-1	16	CASSYLPSGPYNEQFF
TRBV12-3/TRBV12-4	15	CASSSSRRVNEKLFF
TRBV7-8	18	CASSSRQGLTGWDQPQHF
TRBV18	12	CASSPPTGELFF
TRBV4-1	16	CASSQDRKVGRETQYF
TRBV7-2	11	CASSNGLEQFF
TRBV12-3/TRBV12-4	14	CASSGILAYNEQFF
TRBV11-2	15	CASSLDGGFGNTIYF
TRBV6-1	12	CAVSGQGLEQYF
TRBV7-2	17	CASSWTLGRREIGGYTF
TRBV6-8	16	CASSYMPSSSTDTQYF
TRBV5-4	18	CASRPGGAGVMGTDTQYF
TRBV12-3/TRBV12-4	16	CASSPVVGASTDTQYF
TRBV4-3	15	CASSQDRVDNQPQHF
TRBV7-6	16	CASSAYRGAGANVLTF
TRBV5-6	12	CASSLDPGELFF